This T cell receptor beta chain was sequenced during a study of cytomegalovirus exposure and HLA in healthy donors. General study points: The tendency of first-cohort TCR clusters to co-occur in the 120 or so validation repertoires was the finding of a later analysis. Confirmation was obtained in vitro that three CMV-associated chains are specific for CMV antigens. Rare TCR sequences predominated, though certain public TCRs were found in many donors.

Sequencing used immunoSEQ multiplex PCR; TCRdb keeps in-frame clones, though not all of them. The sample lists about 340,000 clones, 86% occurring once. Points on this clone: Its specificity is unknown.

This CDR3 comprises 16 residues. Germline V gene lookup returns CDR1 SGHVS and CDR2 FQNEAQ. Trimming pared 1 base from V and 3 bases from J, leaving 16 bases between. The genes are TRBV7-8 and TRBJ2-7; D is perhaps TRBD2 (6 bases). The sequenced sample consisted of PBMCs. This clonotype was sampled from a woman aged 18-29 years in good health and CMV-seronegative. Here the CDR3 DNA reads TGTGCCAGCAGCTTAGTATTGGGAGGAGCCCTCTACGAGCAGTACTTC. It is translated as CASSLVLGGALYEQYF.